The following is a T cell receptor beta chain sequence with its context. The data originate from a study of cytomegalovirus exposure and HLA in healthy donors. 13 Jbeta primers and 60 Vbeta primers were used for the PCR. Per the original data handling: The count from a later analysis was some 81 million unique TCR beta chains, some 10 million of them shared. Clones were read by immunoSEQ multiplex PCR, and TCRdb kept only the in-frame ones, dropping some. The V and J calls and the clone size are those of that table, but D and trimming were determined from the DNA. The sample consists of more than 95,000 clones, 77% of them appearing once. Source material: PBMCs. The sequence was obtained from a woman aged 35 to 49 in good health and CMV-seropositive.

CDR3 amino acids: CASGQRLAADYEQYF. The CDR3 DNA reads TGTGCCAGCGGGCAAAGACTAGCGGCAGACTACGAGCAGTACTTC. This chain connects TRBV10-3 to TRBJ2-7; 9 bases agree with TRBD2. With 10 bases clipped from V and 3 bases from J, the junction kept 13 bases outside the gene matches. CDR1 and CDR2 (germline): ENHRY, SYGVKD. CDR3 length equals 15 residues.